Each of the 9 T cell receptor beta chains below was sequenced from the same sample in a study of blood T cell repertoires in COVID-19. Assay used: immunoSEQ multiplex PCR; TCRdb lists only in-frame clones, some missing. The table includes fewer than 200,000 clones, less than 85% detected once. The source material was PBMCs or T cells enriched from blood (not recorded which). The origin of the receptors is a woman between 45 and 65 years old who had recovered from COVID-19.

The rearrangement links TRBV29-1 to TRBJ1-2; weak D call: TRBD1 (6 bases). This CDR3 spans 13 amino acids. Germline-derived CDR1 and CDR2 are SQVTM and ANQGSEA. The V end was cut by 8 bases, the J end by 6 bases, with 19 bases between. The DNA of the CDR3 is TGCAGCTCATGGGACACCCCGAGGGATGGCTACACCTTC. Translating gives CSSWDTPRDGYTF.

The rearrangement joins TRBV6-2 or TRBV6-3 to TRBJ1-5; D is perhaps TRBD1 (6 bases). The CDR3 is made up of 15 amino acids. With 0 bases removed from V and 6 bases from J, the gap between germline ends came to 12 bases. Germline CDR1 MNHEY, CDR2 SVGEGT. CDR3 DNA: TGTGCCAGCAGTTACTCGACCAGGGGCGGTCAGCCCCAGCATTTT. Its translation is CASSYSTRGGQPQHF.

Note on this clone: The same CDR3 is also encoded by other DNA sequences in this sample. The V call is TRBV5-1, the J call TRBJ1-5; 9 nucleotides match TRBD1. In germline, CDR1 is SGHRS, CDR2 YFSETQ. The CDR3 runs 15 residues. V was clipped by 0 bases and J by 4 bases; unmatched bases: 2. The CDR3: CASSLGDRGNQPQHF. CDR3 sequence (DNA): TGCGCCAGCAGCTTGGGAGACAGGGGGAATCAGCCCCAGCATTTT.

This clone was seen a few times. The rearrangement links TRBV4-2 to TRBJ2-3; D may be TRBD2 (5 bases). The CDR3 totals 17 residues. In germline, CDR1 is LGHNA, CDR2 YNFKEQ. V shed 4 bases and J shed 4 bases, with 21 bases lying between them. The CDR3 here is CASSLREGRKSADTQYF. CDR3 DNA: TGTGCCAGCAGCCTCAGAGAGGGTCGGAAATCGGCAGATACGCAGTATTTT.

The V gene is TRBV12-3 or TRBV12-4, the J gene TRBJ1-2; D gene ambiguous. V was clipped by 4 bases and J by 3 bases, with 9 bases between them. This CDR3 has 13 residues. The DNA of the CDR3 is TGTGCCAGCAGTTCCCGCCGGTACTATGGCTACACCTTC. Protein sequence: CASSSRRYYGYTF.

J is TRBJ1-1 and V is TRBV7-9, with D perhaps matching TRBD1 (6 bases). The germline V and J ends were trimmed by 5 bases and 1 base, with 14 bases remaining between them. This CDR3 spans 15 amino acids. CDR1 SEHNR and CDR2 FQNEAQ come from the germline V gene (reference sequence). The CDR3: CASSSWDTQNTEAFF. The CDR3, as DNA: TGTGCCAGCAGCAGCTGGGACACGCAGAACACTGAAGCTTTCTTT.

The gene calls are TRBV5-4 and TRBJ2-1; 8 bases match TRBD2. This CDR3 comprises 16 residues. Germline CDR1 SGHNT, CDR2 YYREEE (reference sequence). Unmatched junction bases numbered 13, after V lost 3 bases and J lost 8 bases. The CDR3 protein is CASSSKTGTRRDEQFF. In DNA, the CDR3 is TGTGCCAGCAGCTCCAAGACCGGGACTAGGCGGGATGAGCAGTTCTTC.

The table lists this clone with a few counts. CDR3 DNA sequence: TGTGCCAGCAGTCCCTACGGTCTGGGCTACACCTTC. Translating it yields CASSPYGLGYTF. The chain combines TRBV27 with TRBJ1-2; no definite D call. The CDR3 is 12 amino acids. Germline V gives CDR1 MNHEY, CDR2 SMNVEV (reference sequence). Between the trimmed V and J ends, which lost 5 bases and 8 bases, there was a span of 12 bases.

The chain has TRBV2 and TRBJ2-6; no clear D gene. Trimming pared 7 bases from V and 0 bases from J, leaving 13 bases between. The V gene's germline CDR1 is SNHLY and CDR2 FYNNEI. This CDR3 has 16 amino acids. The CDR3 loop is CASTPGLGSGANVLTF. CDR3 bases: TGTGCCAGCACCCCCGGGTTAGGCTCTGGGGCCAACGTCCTGACTTTC.